The T cell receptor beta chain described here comes from a study of blood T cell repertoires in COVID-19 (dated by TCRdb to between 2020 and 2021). Regarding the complete study: Collaborator samples came from the United States, Italy and Spain and covered acute and convalescent phases of COVID-19. The repertoires were released in a freely available public database meant as a resource for research on the immune response to SARS-CoV-2. The material from the prospective study consisted of cDNA or gDNA derived from T cells, B-cell-depleted T cells, or PBMCs. Samples came from the ongoing ImmuneRACE study (first 160 participants) plus 1,254 subjects from 6 global collaborators. Deeply sampled blood TCRbeta repertoires from subjects exposed to, actively infected with, or recovered from COVID-19 were included in the dataset. Where available, HLA class I and class II types were taken from metadata supplied by the sample provider and were not determined by assay-based typing. A de-identified subject ID, COVID-19 status, age in years and sex were almost always included in the sample metadata.

The CDR3 goes from the cysteine to the phenylalanine over 14 residues. Of the read, only the CDR3 DNA is kept; its 42 bases are in frame from base 1. CDR1 GTSNPN and CDR2 SVGIG are derived from the germline V gene (reference sequence). The V end loses 4 bases and the J end loses 4 bases, and a stretch of 14 bases separates them. TCRbeta CDR3 regions were amplified from genomic DNA by means of the immunoSEQ Assay, a bias-controlled multiplex PCR. As for how the authors treated the data: Within the assay, amplification of reference gene primers was used to estimate how many nucleated cells each sample contained. To quantify the absolute abundance of each unique TCRbeta CDR3 rearrangement, sequence reads were collapsed and filtered. For each sample, productive Simpson clonality was calculated as the square root of Simpson's diversity index across productive rearrangements. TCRdb holds this immuneACCESS table with in-frame rearrangements only. Some clones are missing; in checked studies, unresolved V genes explain under half, and the rest has no known cause. V, J and clone size derive from that table, while D and trimming were established from the DNA sequence. The sample table records about 77,000 clones; around 67% of these occur just once. The ten largest clones take up about 20% of the sample.

This clone occurred a few times. The antigen it binds to is not known. The sample holds no much larger clone one base away, and base qualities are not on file. Collaborating institutions collected whole blood in K2EDTA tubes following their own protocols. Collaborator samples were shipped for TCRbeta analysis as frozen whole blood, isolated PBMCs, or DNA extracted from either sample type. General study outcomes and caveats: How much clinical and demographic metadata was included differed by source and by participant, and the metadata was provided uncurated.

Sequencing input: peripheral blood. The TCR comes from a man between 60 and 75 years old with acute or convalescent COVID-19. Recombination linked TRBV30 to TRBJ2-1; confidence is insufficient to name the D gene. The DNA reads TGTGCCTGGACCCGGTGGCTACAGTACAATGAGCAGTTCTTC. Protein translation: CAWTRWLQYNEQFF.